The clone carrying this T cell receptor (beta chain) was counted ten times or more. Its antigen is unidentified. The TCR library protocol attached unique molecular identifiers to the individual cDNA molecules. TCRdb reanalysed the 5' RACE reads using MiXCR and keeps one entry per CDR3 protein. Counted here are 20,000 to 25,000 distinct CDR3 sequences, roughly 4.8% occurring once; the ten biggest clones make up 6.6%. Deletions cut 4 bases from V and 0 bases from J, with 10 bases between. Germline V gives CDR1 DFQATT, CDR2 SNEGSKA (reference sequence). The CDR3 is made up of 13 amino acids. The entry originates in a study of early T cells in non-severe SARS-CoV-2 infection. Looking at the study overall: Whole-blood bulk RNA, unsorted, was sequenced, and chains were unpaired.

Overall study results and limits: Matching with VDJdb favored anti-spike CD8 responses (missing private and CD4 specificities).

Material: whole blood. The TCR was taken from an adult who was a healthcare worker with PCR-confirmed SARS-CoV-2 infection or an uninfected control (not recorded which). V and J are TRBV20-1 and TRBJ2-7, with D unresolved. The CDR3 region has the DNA TGCAGTGCTAAGGGCCGTTTCTCCTACGAGCAGTACTTC. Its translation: CSAKGRFSYEQYF.